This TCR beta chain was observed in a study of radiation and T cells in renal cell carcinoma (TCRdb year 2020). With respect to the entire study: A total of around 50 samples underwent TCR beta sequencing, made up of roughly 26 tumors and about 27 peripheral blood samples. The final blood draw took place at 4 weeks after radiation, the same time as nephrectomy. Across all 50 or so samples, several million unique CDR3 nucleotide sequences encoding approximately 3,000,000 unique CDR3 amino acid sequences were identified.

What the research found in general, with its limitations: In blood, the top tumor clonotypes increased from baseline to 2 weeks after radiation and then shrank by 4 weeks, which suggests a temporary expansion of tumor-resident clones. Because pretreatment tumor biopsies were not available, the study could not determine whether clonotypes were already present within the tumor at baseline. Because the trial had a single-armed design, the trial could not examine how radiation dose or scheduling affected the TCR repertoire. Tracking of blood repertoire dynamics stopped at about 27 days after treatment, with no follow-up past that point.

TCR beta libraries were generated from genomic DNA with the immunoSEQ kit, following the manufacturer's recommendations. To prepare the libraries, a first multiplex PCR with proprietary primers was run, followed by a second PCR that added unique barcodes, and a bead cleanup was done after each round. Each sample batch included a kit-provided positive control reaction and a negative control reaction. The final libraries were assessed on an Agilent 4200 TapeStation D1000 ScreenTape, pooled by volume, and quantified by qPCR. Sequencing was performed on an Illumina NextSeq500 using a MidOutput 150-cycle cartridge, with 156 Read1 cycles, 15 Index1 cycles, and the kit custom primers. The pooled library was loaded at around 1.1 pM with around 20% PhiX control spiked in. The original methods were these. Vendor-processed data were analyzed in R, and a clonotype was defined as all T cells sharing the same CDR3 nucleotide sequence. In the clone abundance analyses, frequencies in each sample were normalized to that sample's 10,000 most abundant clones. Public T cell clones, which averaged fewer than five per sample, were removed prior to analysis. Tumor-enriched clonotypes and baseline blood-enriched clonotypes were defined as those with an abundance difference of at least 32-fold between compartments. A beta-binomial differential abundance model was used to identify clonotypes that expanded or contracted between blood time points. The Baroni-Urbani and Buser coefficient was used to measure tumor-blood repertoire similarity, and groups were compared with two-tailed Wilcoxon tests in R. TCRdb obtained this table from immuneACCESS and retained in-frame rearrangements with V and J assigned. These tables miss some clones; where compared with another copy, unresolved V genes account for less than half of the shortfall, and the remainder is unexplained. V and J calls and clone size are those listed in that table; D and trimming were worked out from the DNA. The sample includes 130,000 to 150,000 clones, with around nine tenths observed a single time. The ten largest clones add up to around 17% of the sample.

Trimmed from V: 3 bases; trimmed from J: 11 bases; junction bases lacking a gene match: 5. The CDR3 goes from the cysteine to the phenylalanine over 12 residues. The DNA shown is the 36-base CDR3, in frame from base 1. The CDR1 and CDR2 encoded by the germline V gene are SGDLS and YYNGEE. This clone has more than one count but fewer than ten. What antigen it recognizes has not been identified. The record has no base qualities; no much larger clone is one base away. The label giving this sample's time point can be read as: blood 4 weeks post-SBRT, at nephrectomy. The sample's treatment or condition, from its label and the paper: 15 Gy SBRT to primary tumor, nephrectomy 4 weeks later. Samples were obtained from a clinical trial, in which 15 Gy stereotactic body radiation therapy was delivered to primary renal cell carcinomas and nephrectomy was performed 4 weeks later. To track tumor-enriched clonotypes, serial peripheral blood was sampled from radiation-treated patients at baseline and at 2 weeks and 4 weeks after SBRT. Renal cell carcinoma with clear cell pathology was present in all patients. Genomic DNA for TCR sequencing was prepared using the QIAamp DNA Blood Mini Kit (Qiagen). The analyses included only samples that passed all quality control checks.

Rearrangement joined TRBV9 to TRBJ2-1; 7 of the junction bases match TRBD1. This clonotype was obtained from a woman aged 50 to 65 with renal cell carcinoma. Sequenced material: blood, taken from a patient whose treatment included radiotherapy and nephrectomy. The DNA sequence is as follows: TGTGCCAGCAGCGCCCCGGGACAGAAGCAGTTCTTC. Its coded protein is CASSAPGQKQFF.